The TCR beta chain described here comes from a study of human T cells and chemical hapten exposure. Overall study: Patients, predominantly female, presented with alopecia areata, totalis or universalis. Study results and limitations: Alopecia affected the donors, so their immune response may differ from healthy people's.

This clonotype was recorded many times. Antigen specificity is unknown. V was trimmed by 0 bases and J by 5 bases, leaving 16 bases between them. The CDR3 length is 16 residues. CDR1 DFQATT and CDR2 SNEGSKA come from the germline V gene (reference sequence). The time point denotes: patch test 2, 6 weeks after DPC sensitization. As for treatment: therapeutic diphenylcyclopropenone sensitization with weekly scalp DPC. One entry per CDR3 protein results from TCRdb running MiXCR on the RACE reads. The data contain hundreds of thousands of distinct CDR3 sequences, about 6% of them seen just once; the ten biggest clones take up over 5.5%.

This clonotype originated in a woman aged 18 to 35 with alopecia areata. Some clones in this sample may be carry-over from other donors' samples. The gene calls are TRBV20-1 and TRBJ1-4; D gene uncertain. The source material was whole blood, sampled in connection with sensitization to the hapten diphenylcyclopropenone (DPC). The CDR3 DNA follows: TGCAGTGCTAGAGATATAGGAGGTCGCCTGAATGAAAAACTGTTTTTT. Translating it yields CSARDIGGRLNEKLFF.